This T cell receptor beta chain was sequenced for a study of cytomegalovirus exposure and HLA in healthy donors. The study, taken as a whole, reports: Productive status was seen about 90% or about 30% of the time for most TCR beta V segments in an earlier analysis. Later genetic work tied a missense DCLRE1C variant to beta-chain V and J trimming.

Worth noting for this clone: As yet, its antigen is unknown.

Germline loops: CDR1 MGHDK, CDR2 SYGVNS. This CDR3 is 16 amino acids long. Trimming took 3 bases from V and 0 from J; bases not matched to a gene: 7. Primers for the PCR totalled 60 Vbeta and 13 Jbeta. Clones were sequenced by immunoSEQ multiplex PCR, and TCRdb holds only the in-frame ones, with some missing. The sample shows about 120,000 clones, roughly 63% of them seen only once. The chain carries TRBV25-1 and TRBJ2-5, with 7 bases aligning to TRBD1. The receptor comes from a man aged 40-49 years in good health and CMV-seropositive. Input material: PBMCs. The DNA for the CDR3 is TGTGCCAGCAGTGATTACAGGGGCGGGCACCAAGAGACCCAGTACTTC. It codes for CASSDYRGGHQETQYF.